The 29 T cell receptor beta chains presented below share a single source sample, sequenced in a study of blood T cell repertoires in COVID-19. Sequencing used immunoSEQ multiplex PCR; TCRdb keeps in-frame clones, though not all of them. This table holds 90,000 to 110,000 clones, roughly four fifths found once. The sample consisted of peripheral blood. These TCRs come from an older woman with acute or convalescent COVID-19.

V is TRBV24-1 and J is TRBJ2-5, with D possibly being TRBD1 (6 bases). Looked up from germline, CDR1 is KGHDR and CDR2 is SFDVKD. The CDR3 extends over 13 amino acids. The V and J ends lost 6 bases and 0 bases respectively, with 7 bases between them. This chain's CDR3 is CATSRGYQETQYF. The CDR3 DNA follows: TGTGCCACCAGTAGGGGGTACCAAGAGACCCAGTACTTC.

The chain carries TRBV6-4 and TRBJ2-3; TRBD1 matches 8 bases. V shed 3 bases and J 3 bases; nucleotides not matched to a gene: 8. Germline CDR1 MRHNA, CDR2 SNTAGT. CDR3 size: 16 residues. The CDR3 sequence is CASSEGTGGDTDTQYF. The CDR3, as DNA: TGTGCCAGCAGTGAAGGGACAGGAGGGGATACAGATACGCAGTATTTT.

CDR3 amino acids: CASSLITGVGYGYTF. CDR3 nucleotides: TGTGCCAGCAGCTTGATCACAGGGGTGGGCTATGGCTACACCTTC. V usage is TRBV5-6 and J usage is TRBJ1-2; TRBD1 matches at 7 bases. Germline trimming cut 1 base from V and 4 bases from J; bases unmatched to any gene: 7. CDR1 is SGHDT, CDR2 YYEEEE, per germline. The CDR3 contains 15 residues.

The V gene is TRBV9, the J gene TRBJ1-1; no firm D call. The germline CDR1 and CDR2 sequences are SGDLS and YYNGEE. Trimming took off 1 base at V and 1 base at J, with 5 bases between the two ends. The CDR3 runs 13 residues. The DNA of the CDR3 is TGTGCCAGCAGCGTAACAGAGAACACTGAAGCTTTCTTT. Amino acids: CASSVTENTEAFF.

The chain links TRBV2 to TRBJ1-2; D gene uncertain. There are 13 residues in the CDR3. Germline CDR1 is SNHLY and CDR2 is FYNNEI. V gave up 6 bases and J gave up 4 bases, with 12 bases separating them. The CDR3 is CASRPARPYGYTF. The CDR3, as DNA: TGTGCCAGCAGGCCGGCCAGGCCCTATGGCTACACCTTC. The full variable domain, rest sourced from reference TRBV2 and TRBJ1-2, is EPEVTQTPSHQVTQMGQEVILRCVPISNHLYFYWYRQILGQKVEFLVSFYNNEISEKSEIFDDQFSVERPDGSNFTLKIRSTKLEDSAMYFCASRPARPYGYTFGSGTRLTVV.

This clone was seen a few times. This chain uses TRBV19 with TRBJ1-6; unclear D gene. Germline V CDR1 and CDR2: LNHDA, SQIVND (reference sequence). The length of the CDR3 is 14 residues. Trimming took off 1 base at V and 7 bases at J, with 8 bases between the two ends. The CDR3 nucleotides read TGTGCCAGTAGTATAGGATGGGAGAATTCACCCCTCCACTTT. It yields the protein CASSIGWENSPLHF.

This chain uses TRBV30 with TRBJ2-5; 13 bases are shared with TRBD2. The V gene end was trimmed by 2 bases and the J gene end by 2 bases; junction bases not matched to a gene: 2. Per germline, CDR1 GTSNPN and CDR2 SVGIG (reference sequence). The CDR3 covers 15 residues. Written as DNA, the CDR3 is TGTGCCTGGAGTCTGGGACTAGCGGGGCAAGAGACCCAGTACTTC. It encodes CAWSLGLAGQETQYF. The full variable domain, its missing parts supplied by reference TRBV30 and TRBJ2-5, is SQTIHQWPATLVQPVGSPLSLECTVEGTSNPNLYWYRQAAGRGLQLLFYSVGIGQISSEVPQNLSASRPQDRQFILSSKKLLLSDSGFYLCAWSLGLAGQETQYFGPGTRLLVL.

This sequence joins TRBV5-8 and TRBJ1-5; D unclear. V lost 4 bases, J lost 0 bases, and 5 bases lay in between. Germline CDR1 SGHTS, CDR2 YDEGEE. The CDR3 loop spans 13 amino acids. CDR3 residues: CASSQISNQPQHF. CDR3 bases: TGTGCCAGCAGCCAGATTAGCAATCAGCCCCAGCATTTT.

This chain joins TRBV4-1 and TRBJ1-3, with D perhaps TRBD1 (6 bases). The CDR3 has 15 amino acids. V gave up 2 bases and J gave up 1 base, with 9 bases separating them. In germline, CDR1 is MGHRA, CDR2 YSYEKL. CDR3 DNA: TGCGCCAGCAGCCAAACCGGGACATCTGGAAACACCATATATTTT. Amino acids: CASSQTGTSGNTIYF.

Only a few counts were recorded for this clone. The CDR3 sequence is CATSSSTPGQGGKLFF. The CDR3 DNA reads as TGTGCCACCAGTTCTTCTACACCGGGACAGGGGGGAAAACTGTTTTTT. The rearrangement uses TRBV24-1 and TRBJ1-4; 11 nucleotides line up with TRBD1. CDR1 and CDR2 (germline): KGHDR, SFDVKD. The CDR3 is 16 amino acids. Trimming took 6 bases from V and 10 from J; bases not matched to a gene: 12.

V usage is TRBV6-4 and J usage is TRBJ2-6; TRBD1 matches 10 bases. The V gene end was trimmed by 4 bases and the J gene end by 4 bases; junction bases not matched to a gene: 4. This CDR3 comprises 16 residues. The V gene's germline CDR1 is MRHNA and CDR2 SNTAGT. The CDR3 sequence: CASSVGTGAGANVLTF. CDR3 nucleotide sequence: TGTGCCAGCAGTGTGGGGACAGGGGCCGGGGCCAACGTCCTGACTTTC.

This clone was recorded a few times. The chain joins TRBV19 to TRBJ2-3; TRBD2 might be the D (5 bases). Per the germline V gene, CDR1 is LNHDA and CDR2 is SQIVND (reference sequence). V was shortened by 5 bases and J by 3 bases, with 21 bases between the two germline ends. The CDR3 has 17 amino acids. CDR3 in DNA: TGTGCCAGTAGTCCCACCGGAGGATGGCCCGTGACAGATACGCAGTATTTT. It codes for CASSPTGGWPVTDTQYF.

V and J are TRBV6-2 or TRBV6-3 and TRBJ1-6; D gene ambiguous. The CDR3 spans 12 residues. Per the germline V gene, CDR1 is MNHEY and CDR2 is SVGEGT. Deletions cut 2 bases from V and 7 bases from J, with 3 bases between. The CDR3 region has the DNA TGTGCCAGCAGTTACCAAAATTCACCCCTCCACTTT. Translated, it gives CASSYQNSPLHF.

This clone appeared once. The chain uses TRBV3-1 (or the pseudogene TRBV3-2) and TRBJ2-3, with TRBD2 matching 7 bases. Germline V lookup: CDR1 LGHDT, CDR2 YNNKEL (reference sequence). The CDR3 consists of 15 residues. The junction had 11 bases not matched to a gene; V was cut back by 7 bases and J by 4 bases. The chain's CDR3 is CASNHHLTSPDTQYF. In DNA, the CDR3 is TGTGCCAGCAACCATCACTTGACTAGCCCAGATACGCAGTATTTT.

V usage is TRBV30 and J usage is TRBJ1-6; no firm D call. The CDR3 runs to 14 residues. V shed 4 bases and J shed 9 bases, with 16 bases lying between them. Germline CDR1 reads GTSNPN; CDR2 reads SVGIG (reference sequence). CDR3: CAWTTGSDGSPLHF. The CDR3 bases are TGTGCCTGGACAACGGGGAGCGACGGTTCACCCCTCCACTTT.

This chain joins TRBV7-7 and TRBJ2-1; a weak D match, TRBD2 (5 bases). Trimming pared 2 bases from V and 0 bases from J, leaving 11 bases between. The CDR3 consists of 16 residues. In germline, CDR1 is SSHAT, CDR2 FNYEAQ (reference sequence). CDR3 residues: CASSLSPTSSYNEQFF. As DNA, the CDR3 is TGTGCCAGCAGCTTAAGTCCTACTAGCTCCTACAATGAGCAGTTCTTC.

The chain recombines TRBV4-1 with TRBJ2-7, with D tentatively TRBD1 (6 bases). V was cut by 4 bases and J by 2 bases, with 15 bases left in between. The CDR3 covers 15 residues. Germline assignment: CDR1 MGHRA and CDR2 YSYEKL. CDR3 region: CASSPLHGQPYEQYF. In DNA, the CDR3 is TGCGCCAGCAGCCCCCTCCACGGACAGCCCTACGAGCAGTACTTC.

This rearrangement joins TRBV30 to TRBJ2-7; D might be TRBD2 (6 bases). Germline lookup yields CDR1 GTSNPN and CDR2 SVGIG (reference sequence). The CDR3 is 13 residues long. The V and J ends lost 5 bases and 3 bases respectively, with 14 bases between them. CDR3: CAWDKGTDYEQYF. CDR3 nucleotides: TGTGCCTGGGATAAAGGGACTGACTACGAGCAGTACTTC.

This chain joins TRBV7-9 and TRBJ2-3, with 7 bases lining up with TRBD2. The CDR3 is 15 amino acids. V lost 3 bases and J lost 5; bases outside the gene matches: 8. The germline gives CDR1 SEHNR, CDR2 FQNEAQ (reference sequence). This CDR3 is CASSFVAGERDTQYF. The CDR3 nucleotides read TGTGCCAGCAGCTTCGTGGCGGGAGAAAGAGATACGCAGTATTTT.

Regarding this clone: At one boundary the junction diverges from the germline segment, which might be a read error. The chain has TRBV7-9 and TRBJ2-7; TRBD1 agrees at 7 bases. The germline V gene encodes CDR1 SEHNR and CDR2 FQNEAQ (reference sequence). This CDR3 comprises 14 residues. This chain's CDR3 is CASSPQGFSSEQYF. DNA for the CDR3: TGTGCCAGCAGCCCACAGGGGTTTTCCTCCGAGCAGTACTTC. The entire variable domain, with the rest obtained from reference TRBV7-9 and TRBJ2-7, is as follows: DTGVSQNPRHKITKRGQNVTFRCDPISEHNRLYWYRQTLGQGPEFLTYFQNEAQLEKSRLLSDRFSAERPKGSFSTLEIQRTEQGDSAMYLCASSPQGFSSEQYFGPGTRLTVT.

This clone appeared a few times. The genes are TRBV4-3 and TRBJ1-1; D unresolved. The CDR3 totals 13 residues. Trimming left V 0 bases short and J 5 bases short, with 7 bases between. Per the germline V gene, CDR1 is LGHNA and CDR2 is YSLEER. The CDR3 is CASSQEEGTEAFF. The CDR3, as DNA: TGCGCCAGCAGCCAAGAGGAGGGTACTGAAGCTTTCTTT.

This clone was observed a single time. This chain uses TRBV19 with TRBJ1-5; D not resolved. The germline V gene has CDR1 LNHDA and CDR2 SQIVND (reference sequence). Trimming shortened V by 3 bases and J by 3 bases, and 6 bases separated the two germline ends. The CDR3 has 13 amino acids. The CDR3 spells CASSISYNQPQHF. The DNA for the CDR3 is TGTGCCAGTAGTATTAGTTACAATCAGCCCCAGCATTTT.

V usage is TRBV19 and J usage is TRBJ2-3, with unresolved D. The CDR3 extends over 14 amino acids. Germline values: CDR1 LNHDA, CDR2 SQIVND (reference sequence). Trimming removed 7 bases at V and 0 bases at J, with 11 bases between. The CDR3 is CASTDGPSTDTQYF. CDR3 coding DNA: TGTGCCAGTACCGATGGGCCTAGCACAGATACGCAGTATTTT.

This chain links TRBV11-2 with TRBJ2-2; 8 bases fit TRBD1. The CDR3 spans 16 residues. V trimming: 6 bases; J trimming: 7 bases; junction bases outside the gene matches: 13. Germline V CDR1 and CDR2: SGHAT, FQNNGV. The DNA for the CDR3 is TGTGCCAGCAGGTTCCTCAGGGGGCGCACGAGCGGGGAGCTGTTTTTT. This encodes CASRFLRGRTSGELFF.

This clone was seen many times. This rearrangement joins TRBV11-2 to TRBJ2-7, with a weak D call TRBD1 (6 bases). Trimming removed 6 bases from V and 7 bases from J, with 13 bases in between. Germline values: CDR1 SGHAT, CDR2 FQNNGV. The CDR3 extends over 12 amino acids. This CDR3 is CASSSDSWEQYF. The CDR3 nucleotides read TGTGCCAGCAGTTCGGACAGTTGGGAGCAGTACTTC. Variable domain in full (rest from reference TRBV11-2 and TRBJ2-7): EAGVAQSPRYKIIEKRQSVAFWCNPISGHATLYWYQQILGQGPKLLIQFQNNGVVDDSQLPKDRFSAERLKGVDSTLKIQPAKLEDSAVYLCASSSDSWEQYFGPGTRLTVT.

V and J are TRBV4-3 and TRBJ1-3; D unclear. The V gene's germline CDR1 is LGHNA and CDR2 YSLEER. The CDR3 extends over 18 amino acids. The V and J ends lost 4 bases and 0 bases respectively, with 19 bases between them. This chain's CDR3 is CASSPGVSTSRSGNTIYF. Written as DNA, the CDR3 is TGCGCCAGCAGCCCCGGTGTGTCCACGTCCCGCTCTGGAAACACCATATATTTT.

V usage is TRBV4-1 and J usage is TRBJ1-1; TRBD1 agrees at 7 bases. Trimming at V came to 4 bases and at J to 5 bases, leaving 4 bases not matched to a gene. Germline V gene sequence: CDR1 MGHRA, CDR2 YSYEKL. The CDR3 length is 13 residues. In DNA form, the CDR3 reads TGCGCCAGCAGCCCCCAGGGGGAAACTGAAGCTTTCTTT. Translating gives CASSPQGETEAFF.

The chain links TRBV27 to TRBJ1-1; 7 positions match TRBD1. The trim removed 4 bases at V and 1 base at J, leaving 3 bases unmatched. There are 14 residues in the CDR3. Germline V gene lookup returns CDR1 MNHEY and CDR2 SMNVEV (reference sequence). The CDR3, as DNA: TGTGCCAGCAGTTCGACAGGGTGGAACACTGAAGCTTTCTTT. It translates to CASSSTGWNTEAFF.

The chain carries TRBV19 and TRBJ1-1, with 10 bases aligning to TRBD1. The V gene end was trimmed by 5 bases and the J gene end by 1 base; junction bases not matched to a gene: 10. The CDR3 has 17 residues. Germline CDR1 reads LNHDA; CDR2 reads SQIVND (reference sequence). The CDR3 DNA follows: TGTGCCAGTAGTCCGTCCCGGGACAGGGGACAGAACACTGAAGCTTTCTTT. This translates into CASSPSRDRGQNTEAFF.